These 21 T cell receptor beta chains share one sample of origin, sequenced in a study of blood T cell repertoires in COVID-19. The assay was immunoSEQ multiplex PCR, and TCRdb's table has in-frame clones only and misses some. The sample carries 100,000 or so clones, nearly 90% recorded once. Source material: peripheral blood. These receptor sequences come from a woman aged 60-75 years with acute or convalescent COVID-19.

V and J are TRBV28 and TRBJ1-6; TRBD1 is a possible D gene (6 bases). The CDR3 spans 15 residues. The germline V gene encodes CDR1 MDHEN and CDR2 SYDVKM. Trimming took 6 bases from V and 6 from J, leaving 15 bases between them. For the CDR3, the DNA is TGTGCCAGCAGACCTTACACAGGGTTTAATTCACCCCTCCACTTT. Its protein is CASRPYTGFNSPLHF.

V usage is TRBV18 and J usage is TRBJ2-2; weak D call: TRBD2 (6 bases). Trimming cost V 6 bases and J 4 bases, with 12 bases left between them. The CDR3 is 14 amino acids. Germline values: CDR1 KGHSH, CDR2 LQKENI. The CDR3 coding sequence is TGTGCCAGCTCGCCGGGGGTAGGCACCGGGGAGCTGTTTTTT. It codes for CASSPGVGTGELFF.

The genes are TRBV29-1 and TRBJ2-7, with 7 bases matching TRBD1. The CDR3 has 17 residues. Germline CDR1 and CDR2: SQVTM and ANQGSEA. With V trimmed by 4 bases and J by 0 bases, 15 bases remained unmatched. DNA of the CDR3: TGCAGCGTTGGGACCTTGCCAATGGGACAGATCTCCTACGAGCAGTACTTC. Its protein is CSVGTLPMGQISYEQYF.

J is TRBJ1-1 and V is TRBV5-1, with 8 bases aligning to TRBD1. The CDR3 spans 16 residues. The V gene's germline CDR1 is SGHRS and CDR2 YFSETQ. J was trimmed by 0 bases and V by 4 bases; bases with no gene match: 8. The CDR3 sequence: CASSPGTGHMNTEAFF. CDR3 sequence (DNA): TGCGCCAGCAGCCCTGGGACAGGCCACATGAACACTGAAGCTTTCTTT.

A single count supports this clone. J is TRBJ1-1 and V is TRBV3-1 (or the pseudogene TRBV3-2); 7 bases align to TRBD1. V dropped 0 bases and J dropped 7; count of bases not matched to a gene: 5. This CDR3 contains 14 residues. Per germline, CDR1 LGHDT and CDR2 YNNKEL (reference sequence). The CDR3 nucleotides read TGTGCCAGCAGCCAAGAACAGGGGCGGGATGAAGCTTTCTTT. Amino acid sequence: CASSQEQGRDEAFF.

Only a few counts were recorded for this clone. The V and J genes are TRBV9 and TRBJ2-2, with D maybe TRBD2 (5 bases). V shed 6 bases and J shed 0 bases, with 12 bases lying between them. CDR3 length equals 15 residues. Germline CDR1 SGDLS, CDR2 YYNGEE. The CDR3 loop is CASTWTDSNTGELFF. CDR3 nucleotide sequence: TGTGCCAGCACTTGGACGGACTCGAACACCGGGGAGCTGTTTTTT.

V gene TRBV6-5 combines with J gene TRBJ2-1; the D gene is possibly TRBD2 (6 bases). CDR1 is MNHEY, CDR2 SVGAGI, per germline. The CDR3 runs to 13 residues. With 0 bases removed from V and 14 bases from J, the gap between germline ends came to 14 bases. The CDR3 nucleotides read TGTGCCAGCAGTTACTCGGGGGGAAAACGGAAGTTCTTC. Protein product: CASSYSGGKRKFF.

The rearrangement joins TRBV6-5 to TRBJ2-2, with D maybe TRBD1 (5 bases). This CDR3 comprises 15 residues. Germline V gene data show CDR1 as MNHEY and CDR2 as SVGAGI. The germline V and J ends were trimmed by 7 bases and 4 bases, with 16 bases remaining between them. The CDR3 region has the DNA TGTGCCAGCAAGGTGCAGGGCGATATCACCGGGGAGCTGTTTTTT. Translation: CASKVQGDITGELFF.

This chain joins TRBV7-2 and TRBJ2-3; D remains unclear. V was shortened by 1 base and J by 0 bases, with 8 bases between the two germline ends. CDR3 length: 15 amino acids. Looked up from germline, CDR1 is SGHTA and CDR2 is FQGNSA. The CDR3 loop is CASSLDPVSTDTQYF. The CDR3 nucleotides are TGTGCCAGCAGCTTAGATCCTGTGAGCACAGATACGCAGTATTTT.

The chain couples TRBV5-4 to TRBJ2-2; possible D gene TRBD1, 6 bases. With 2 bases removed from V and 6 bases from J, the gap between germline ends came to 11 bases. The CDR3 runs 14 residues. Germline V CDR1 and CDR2: SGHNT, YYREEE (reference sequence). The CDR3 bases are TGTGCCAGCAGCTTCACAGGGTCCTCCGGGGAGCTGTTTTTT. It codes for CASSFTGSSGELFF. The full variable domain, with the rest looked up from reference TRBV5-4 and TRBJ2-2, is ETGVTQSPTHLIKTRGQQVTLRCSSQSGHNTVSWYQQALGQGPQFIFQYYREEENGRGNFPPRFSGLQFPNYSSELNVNALELDDSALYLCASSFTGSSGELFFGEGSRLTVL.

This chain uses TRBV28 with TRBJ1-6; 8 nucleotides align to TRBD1. The CDR3 length is 15 residues. V lost 5 bases, J lost 10 bases, and 10 bases stayed unmatched. The germline V gene has CDR1 MDHEN and CDR2 SYDVKM. The CDR3: CASSTGPGGLSPLHF. The CDR3 nucleotides read TGTGCCAGCAGTACAGGGCCAGGGGGCTTATCACCCCTCCACTTT.

This clone was seen once. This sequence joins TRBV10-3 and TRBJ1-4, with D hard to call. The CDR3 is 15 residues long. V dropped 4 bases and J dropped 5 bases, with 14 bases sitting between them. From germline, CDR1 is ENHRY and CDR2 SYGVKD. The CDR3 is CAISVNRGPNEKLFF. CDR3 DNA: TGTGCCATCAGTGTCAATAGAGGGCCAAATGAAAAACTGTTTTTT.

The CDR3 nucleotides read TGCAGTGCTAGTTCGGGGAATGAGCAGTTCTTC. It is translated as CSASSGNEQFF. The genes are TRBV20-1 and TRBJ2-1; a weak D match, TRBD2 (5 bases). CDR1 and CDR2 from the germline V gene are DFQATT and SNEGSKA (reference sequence). The CDR3 length is 11 residues. V dropped 3 bases and J dropped 7 bases, with 7 bases sitting between them.

This chain connects TRBV9 to TRBJ2-1; tentatively, D is TRBD2 (5 bases). Germline V CDR1 and CDR2: SGDLS, YYNGEE. The ends were cut back, 0 bases at V and 5 bases at J, with 12 bases in the middle. This CDR3 contains 15 residues. Written as DNA, the CDR3 is TGTGCCAGCAGCGTAGAGGGAGTTGGGGACAATGAGCAGTTCTTC. It encodes CASSVEGVGDNEQFF.

The chain joins TRBV30 to TRBJ2-7; no definite D call. The CDR3 has 12 amino acids. From germline, CDR1 is GTSNPN and CDR2 SVGIG (reference sequence). V lost 0 bases and J 3 bases, leaving 6 bases between the germline ends. This CDR3 is CAWSVLLYEQYF. CDR3 nucleotide sequence: TGTGCCTGGAGTGTACTTCTCTACGAGCAGTACTTC.

This clone was counted only a few times. This chain joins TRBV4-1 and TRBJ1-1; D is uncertain. Trimming stripped 0 bases from V and 3 bases from J, with 11 bases between. Germline V gives CDR1 MGHRA, CDR2 YSYEKL. The CDR3 covers 15 residues. The CDR3 reads CASSQEVGRYTEAFF. CDR3 nucleotides: TGCGCCAGCAGCCAAGAGGTTGGCAGATACACTGAAGCTTTCTTT.

V usage is TRBV19 and J usage is TRBJ2-2; D gene ambiguous. Germline V CDR1 and CDR2: LNHDA, SQIVND (reference sequence). The CDR3 is made up of 13 amino acids. V was cut by 5 bases and J by 4 bases, with 8 bases left in between. CDR3 in DNA: TGTGCCAGTAGTCTATACAGCACCGGGGAGCTGTTTTTT. It is translated as CASSLYSTGELFF.

The chain couples TRBV6-5 to TRBJ1-2; 9 bases line up with TRBD1. The ends lost 6 bases at V and 8 bases at J; junction bases unmatched: 7. In germline, CDR1 is MNHEY, CDR2 SVGAGI. The CDR3 sequence is 13 residues long. DNA for the CDR3: TGTGCCAGCAGACAGGGGGCGGTGAGCGGCTACACCTTC. Its translation is CASRQGAVSGYTF.

In DNA form, the CDR3 reads TGTGCCAGCAGCTTAGCGGGGCTAGCGGGAGGGAATGAGCAGTTCTTC. This gives the protein CASSLAGLAGGNEQFF. V is TRBV7-6 and J is TRBJ2-1; 12 positions match TRBD2. With 0 bases clipped from V and 7 bases from J, the junction kept 4 bases outside the gene matches. This CDR3 is 16 amino acids long. Germline V gene data show CDR1 as SGHVS and CDR2 as FNYEAQ.

V and J are TRBV28 and TRBJ1-3, with D unclear. Trimming removed 7 bases at V and 2 bases at J, with 12 bases between. CDR1 is MDHEN and CDR2 is SYDVKM in the germline V gene. The CDR3 is made up of 14 amino acids. CDR3 sequence: CASIAPGAGNTIYF. The CDR3 region has the DNA TGTGCCAGCATTGCCCCCGGAGCTGGAAACACCATATATTTT.

The chain joins TRBV21-1 to TRBJ2-3; the table calls TRBD1, which could not be checked here. TRBV21-1 counts as a pseudogene. The CDR3 extends over 15 amino acids. CDR3 region: CASSRPGQGMDTQYF. CDR3 sequence (DNA): TGTGCCAGCAGCCGCCCGGGACAGGGGATGGATACGCAGTATTTT.